A selection of T cell receptor beta chains follows, all from one sample in a study of OX40 agonist ivuxolimab in advanced cancers. Sequencing was performed with immunoSEQ multiplex PCR; in TCRdb, only in-frame clones are kept and a portion is missing. The sample holds tens of thousands of clones, 84% seen once. The sequenced sample was CD4+ or CD8+ T cells sorted from blood, obtained in a trial of the OX40 agonist ivuxolimab. The receptors shown here come from an adult with an advanced solid tumor such as melanoma, head and neck, liver or kidney cancer. Each CDR3 is given with its conserved first and last residue. Each record gives: V gene, CDR3 protein.

TRBV10-3,CATTPGTGAYEQYF
TRBV11-2,CASSARRSSGGGVEQFF
TRBV20-1,CSAAGDTQYF
TRBV7-9,CASSLGQGGQFF
TRBV9,CASSAQGLSPTDTQYF
TRBV5-1,CASSLPTTSGARETQYF
TRBV25-1,CASSEYIGGTPNTGELFF
TRBV28,CASSSPGTGFSDYGYTF
TRBV20-1,CSARMGGYTF
TRBV4-1,CASSQDPGQTNEKLFF
TRBV5-1,CASSPRTGVGGELFF
TRBV9,CASSVRPGQGETQYF
TRBV25-1,CASSLKRNTEAFF
TRBV7-2,CASSLDPAGRTGNTIYF
TRBV7-9,CASSFRGGASGTGELFF
TRBV25-1,CASRDRDNSPLHF
TRBV7-9,CASSKTQGSGYTF
TRBV2,CASSEAPGPVETQYF
TRBV7-3,CASGTGETQYF
TRBV6-5,CASSKDPADTQYF
TRBV5-5,CASSLGGEETQYF
TRBV7-2,CASSLEGRVWGYTF
TRBV2,CASSGVQETQYF
TRBV4-3,CASSQEIRGTTEAFF
TRBV11-2,CASSLDVGQGAKNTEAFF
TRBV7-8,CASSRTGTSGAEYEQYF
TRBV11-3,CASSTGTRGETQYF
TRBV19,CASTPGGTGVYNEQFF
TRBV2,CASRVGKNQPQHF
TRBV7-2,CASRPPGGGLTDTQYF
TRBV6-1,CASTGDPPGNSPLHF
TRBV6-1,CASSERRGEDGYTF
TRBV15,CATSRDHGGAYNEQFF
TRBV7-9,CASSTTGTSRDEQFF
TRBV7-3,CASSQTGGRDTQYF
TRBV12-5,CASGLVPGIHGYTF
TRBV4-3,CASSQGGSYGYTF
TRBV5-8,CASRDSGSGNTIYF
TRBV18,CASSPAGGSGNQPQHF
TRBV11-2,CASILAGGPGDTQYF
TRBV9,CASSAPGGGRTDTQYF
TRBV4-1,CASSPDPGFNEKLFF
TRBV10-3,CASRTTNSPLHF
TRBV5-4,CASSPGTGNTGELFF
TRBV6-5,CASSYSGGAGELFF
TRBV6-6,CASRDTTYEQYF
TRBV4-1,CASSQVGAGRTQNEKLFF
TRBV19,CASKGGSGELFF
TRBV19,CASSIAGVAETQYF
TRBV4-1,CASSQANSAFQVNTEAFF
TRBV4-1,CASSSRGGNTGELFF
TRBV10-3,CAIKASTNYGYTF
TRBV19,CASSIGTTGGRIQETQYF